This T cell receptor beta chain was observed in a study of blood T cell repertoires in COVID-19. Study in general: From T cells, B-cell-depleted T cells, or PBMCs came the material, which was cDNA or gDNA.

The CDR3 runs to 16 residues. V shed 2 bases, J shed 3 bases, and the junction held 10 bases outside the gene matches. Looked up from germline, CDR1 is MNHEY and CDR2 is SVGEGT. The data were produced by immunoSEQ multiplex PCR, yet TCRdb's version contains in-frame clones alone and is incomplete. The table includes about 480,000 clones, roughly 88% detected once. Sequencing was done on a sample of PBMCs or T cells enriched from blood (not recorded which). The sequence was obtained from a middle-aged woman who had recovered from COVID-19. V is TRBV6-2 or TRBV6-3 and J is TRBJ2-7; 7 nucleotides align to TRBD2. CDR3 sequence reads: CASSYIAAGVHYEQYF. CDR3 DNA sequence: TGTGCCAGCAGTTACATAGCCGCGGGGGTTCACTACGAGCAGTACTTC.